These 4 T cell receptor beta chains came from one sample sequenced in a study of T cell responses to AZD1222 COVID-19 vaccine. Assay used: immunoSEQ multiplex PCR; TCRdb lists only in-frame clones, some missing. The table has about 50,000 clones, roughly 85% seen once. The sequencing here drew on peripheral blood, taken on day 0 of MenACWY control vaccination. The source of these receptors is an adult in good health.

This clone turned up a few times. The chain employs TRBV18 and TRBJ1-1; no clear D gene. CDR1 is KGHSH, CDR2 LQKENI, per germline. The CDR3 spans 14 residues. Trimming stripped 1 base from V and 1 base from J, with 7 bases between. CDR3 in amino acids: CASSPQKGNTEAFF. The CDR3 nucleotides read TGTGCCAGCTCACCACAGAAGGGGAACACTGAAGCTTTCTTT.

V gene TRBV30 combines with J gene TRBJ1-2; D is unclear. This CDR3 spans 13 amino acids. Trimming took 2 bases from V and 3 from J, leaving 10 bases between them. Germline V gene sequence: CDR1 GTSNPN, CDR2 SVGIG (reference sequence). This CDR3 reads CAWSLQKDYGYTF. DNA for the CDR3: TGTGCCTGGAGTTTGCAGAAGGACTATGGCTACACCTTC.

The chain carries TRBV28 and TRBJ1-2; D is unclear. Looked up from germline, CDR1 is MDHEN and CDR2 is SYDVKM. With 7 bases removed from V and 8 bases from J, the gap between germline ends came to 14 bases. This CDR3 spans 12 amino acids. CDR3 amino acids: CASTRTRLGYTF. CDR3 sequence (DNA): TGTGCCAGCACCAGGACCCGTCTCGGCTACACCTTC.

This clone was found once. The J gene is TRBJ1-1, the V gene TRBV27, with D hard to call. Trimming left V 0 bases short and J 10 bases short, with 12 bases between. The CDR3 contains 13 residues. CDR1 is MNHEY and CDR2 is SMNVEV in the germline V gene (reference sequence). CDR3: CASSLSRAAPAFF. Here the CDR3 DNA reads TGTGCCAGCAGTTTATCTCGGGCGGCGCCAGCTTTCTTT.